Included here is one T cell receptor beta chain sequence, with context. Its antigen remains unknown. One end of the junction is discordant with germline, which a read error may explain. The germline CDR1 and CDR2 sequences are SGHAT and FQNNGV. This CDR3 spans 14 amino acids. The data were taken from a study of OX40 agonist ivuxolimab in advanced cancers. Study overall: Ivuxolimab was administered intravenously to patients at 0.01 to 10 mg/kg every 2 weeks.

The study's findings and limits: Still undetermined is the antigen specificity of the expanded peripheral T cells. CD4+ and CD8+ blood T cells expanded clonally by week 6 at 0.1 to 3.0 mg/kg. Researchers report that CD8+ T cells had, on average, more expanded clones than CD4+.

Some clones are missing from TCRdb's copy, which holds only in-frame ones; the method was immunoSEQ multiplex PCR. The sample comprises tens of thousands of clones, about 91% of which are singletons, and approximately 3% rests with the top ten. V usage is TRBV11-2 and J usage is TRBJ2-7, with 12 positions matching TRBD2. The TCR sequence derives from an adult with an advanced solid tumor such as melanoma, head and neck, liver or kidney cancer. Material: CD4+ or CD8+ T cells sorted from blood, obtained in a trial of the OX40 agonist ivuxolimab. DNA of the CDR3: TGTGCCAGCAGCTTACTGCTAGCGGGGGGGGAGCGGTACTTC. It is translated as CASSLLLAGGERYF.